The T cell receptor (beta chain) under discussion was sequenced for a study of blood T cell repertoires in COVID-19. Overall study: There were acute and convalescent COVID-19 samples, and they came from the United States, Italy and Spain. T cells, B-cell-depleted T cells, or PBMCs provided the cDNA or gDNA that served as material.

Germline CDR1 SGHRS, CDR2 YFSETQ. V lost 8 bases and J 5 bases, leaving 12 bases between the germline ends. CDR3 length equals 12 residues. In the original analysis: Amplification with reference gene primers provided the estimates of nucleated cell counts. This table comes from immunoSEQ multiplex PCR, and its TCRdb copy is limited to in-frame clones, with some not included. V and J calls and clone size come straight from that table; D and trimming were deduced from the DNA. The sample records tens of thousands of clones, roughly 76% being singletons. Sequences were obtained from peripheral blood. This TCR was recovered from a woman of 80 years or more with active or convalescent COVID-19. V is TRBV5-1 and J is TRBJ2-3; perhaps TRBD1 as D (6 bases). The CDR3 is CASSGELDTQYF. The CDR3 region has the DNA TGCGCCAGTTCAGGGGAATTAGATACGCAGTATTTT.